One sample yielded the 18 T cell receptor beta chains listed below, sequenced in a study of blood T cell repertoires in COVID-19. Assay: immunoSEQ multiplex PCR; the TCRdb copy retains only in-frame clones and omits some. The table includes 20,000 or so clones, 82% detected once. The sequenced material came from peripheral blood. Receptor source: a human donor in a cohort sampled during active COVID-19.

The chain couples TRBV10-3 to TRBJ2-5, with D perhaps TRBD2 (6 bases). Germline V gives CDR1 ENHRY, CDR2 SYGVKD. CDR3 length: 14 residues. Trimming took off 0 bases at V and 5 bases at J, with 10 bases between the two ends. The CDR3 spells CAISESSRGETQYF. CDR3 coding DNA: TGTGCCATCAGTGAGTCGAGCCGGGGGGAGACCCAGTACTTC.

The chain employs TRBV7-7 and TRBJ2-1; D may be TRBD2 (7 bases). This CDR3 region has 16 residues. Trimming removed 5 bases from V and 10 bases from J, with 24 bases in between. Germline V gene sequence: CDR1 SSHAT, CDR2 FNYEAQ (reference sequence). CDR3 bases: TGTGCCAGCAGCCCCGCCGGGGGGCGACTTTTGAGGGAGCAGTTCTTC. It codes for CASSPAGGRLLREQFF.

The chain uses TRBV30 and TRBJ2-7; D is undetermined. CDR1 and CDR2 from the germline V gene are GTSNPN and SVGIG (reference sequence). CDR3 length equals 13 residues. V gave up 0 bases and J gave up 2 bases, with 8 bases separating them. This CDR3 reads CAWSVRDPYEQYF. The CDR3 DNA is TGTGCCTGGAGTGTACGAGATCCCTACGAGCAGTACTTC. Using reference TRBV30 and TRBJ2-7 for the parts outside the CDR3, the full variable domain is SQTIHQWPATLVQPVGSPLSLECTVEGTSNPNLYWYRQAAGRGLQLLFYSVGIGQISSEVPQNLSASRPQDRQFILSSKKLLLSDSGFYLCAWSVRDPYEQYFGPGTRLTVT.

The genes are TRBV18 and TRBJ2-3; maybe TRBD1 (5 bases). Between the trimmed V and J ends, which lost 1 base and 2 bases, there was a span of 13 bases. From germline, CDR1 is KGHSH and CDR2 LQKENI. The CDR3 has 16 amino acids. The CDR3 DNA reads as TGTGCCAGCTCACCACGGGGCGGATCCGTCACAGATACGCAGTATTTT. Encoded protein: CASSPRGGSVTDTQYF.

The chain couples TRBV28 to TRBJ2-2; 7 bases map to TRBD1. This CDR3 is built from 16 residues. Germline V CDR1 and CDR2: MDHEN, SYDVKM. Germline trimming cut 3 bases from V and 4 bases from J; bases unmatched to any gene: 8. CDR3 DNA sequence: TGTGCCAGCAGTTTGGGCGTCAGGGGGAGCACCGGGGAGCTGTTTTTT. This encodes CASSLGVRGSTGELFF.

This clone came up once. The chain links TRBV15 to TRBJ1-2, with unresolved D. Germline assignment: CDR1 LNHNV and CDR2 YYDKDF (reference sequence). CDR3 size: 18 residues. V was cut by 0 bases and J by 4 bases, with 21 bases left in between. CDR3 DNA: TGTGCCACCAGCAGAGATGTGGGGAGTTCCCTCATCAGCTATGGCTACACCTTC. Amino acids: CATSRDVGSSLISYGYTF. Combining the CDR3 with reference TRBV15 and TRBJ1-2 gives the whole variable domain DAMVIQNPRYQVTQFGKPVTLSCSQTLNHNVMYWYQQKSSQAPKLLFHYYDKDFNNEADTPDNFQSRRPNTSFCFLDIRSPGLGDTAMYLCATSRDVGSSLISYGYTFGSGTRLTVV.

The rearrangement joins TRBV18 to TRBJ2-2; TRBD1 is a possible D gene (5 bases). The V end lost 1 base, the J end lost 6 bases, and 18 bases lay between the germline ends. Germline lookup yields CDR1 KGHSH and CDR2 LQKENI. This CDR3 region has 17 residues. The chain's CDR3 is CASSPRSVREGAGELFF. The CDR3 nucleotides are TGTGCCAGCTCACCACGCTCAGTCAGGGAAGGAGCCGGGGAGCTGTTTTTT.

The V call is TRBV6-2 or TRBV6-3, the J call TRBJ2-7; TRBD2 aligns across 10 bases. This CDR3 has 17 residues. Germline CDR1 MNHEY, CDR2 SVGEGT. After removal of 5 bases from V and 2 bases from J, the junction contained 12 bases not matched to a gene. CDR3 in DNA: TGTGCCAGCAGTGACCCTCCCGGGACTAGCGTTCCCTACGAGCAGTACTTC. It yields the protein CASSDPPGTSVPYEQYF.

This chain joins TRBV4-2 and TRBJ1-6, with D maybe TRBD1 (6 bases). The V gene lost 4 bases and the J gene lost 5 bases, with 15 bases spanning the gap. CDR3 length: 16 amino acids. Germline loops: CDR1 LGHNA, CDR2 YNFKEQ. As DNA, the CDR3 is TGTGCCAGCAGCCGACGAACGACAGGAGATAATTCACCCCTCCACTTT. Amino acids: CASSRRTTGDNSPLHF.

This sequence joins TRBV3-1 (or the pseudogene TRBV3-2) and TRBJ2-4; 8 positions match TRBD2. CDR1 and CDR2 from the germline V gene are LGHDT and YNNKEL (reference sequence). The CDR3 covers 16 residues. J lost 2 bases, V lost 2 bases, and 5 bases had no gene match. CDR3 loop: CASSQPTSGPKNIQYF. The CDR3 DNA is TGTGCCAGCAGCCAACCAACTAGCGGACCCAAAAACATTCAGTACTTC.

V and J are TRBV7-4 and TRBJ1-2; D might be TRBD1 (6 bases). This CDR3 is built from 15 residues. V lost 3 bases to trimming and J lost 2 bases, with 13 bases between them. The germline gives CDR1 SGHVT, CDR2 SQSDAQ. CDR3 amino acids: CASSFENRDNYGYTF. The CDR3 DNA reads TGTGCCAGCAGCTTTGAAAACAGGGACAACTATGGCTACACCTTC.

This clone was picked up one time. The chain is built from TRBV24-1 and TRBJ1-5; TRBD1 might be the D (6 bases). This CDR3 is 12 amino acids long. Deletions cut 4 bases from V and 15 bases from J, with 15 bases between. Germline lookup yields CDR1 KGHDR and CDR2 SFDVKD. The CDR3 region is CATSEGTGQWHF. The CDR3, as DNA: TGTGCCACCAGTGAGGGCACAGGGCAATGGCATTTT.

This chain connects TRBV10-3 to TRBJ2-7; TRBD1 matches at 9 bases. Per germline, CDR1 ENHRY and CDR2 SYGVKD. Trimming took 6 bases from V and 5 from J; bases not matched to a gene: 5. The CDR3 runs 13 residues. The CDR3 reads CAISLTGGNEQYF. DNA for the CDR3: TGTGCCATCAGCTTGACAGGGGGTAACGAGCAGTACTTC.

The rearrangement uses TRBV6-2 or TRBV6-3 and TRBJ2-7; 16 bases agree with TRBD2. This CDR3 is 18 amino acids long. Germline trimming cut 4 bases from V and 0 bases from J; bases unmatched to any gene: 6. Germline-derived CDR1 and CDR2 are MNHEY and SVGEGT. The CDR3 is CASSSGTSGRGFSYEQYF. CDR3 in DNA: TGTGCCAGCAGTTCTGGGACTAGCGGGAGGGGCTTCTCCTACGAGCAGTACTTC.

This clone was detected a few times. V is TRBV5-6 and J is TRBJ2-3; 9 nucleotides line up with TRBD1. In germline, CDR1 is SGHDT, CDR2 YYEEEE. Trimming cost V 7 bases and J 4 bases; bases outside gene matches: 10. This CDR3 has 15 amino acids. As DNA, the CDR3 is TGTGCCAGCGGACCTCCCGACAGGGGGGCAGATACGCAGTATTTT. Protein sequence: CASGPPDRGADTQYF.

This chain links TRBV27 with TRBJ1-1, with 7 bases lining up with TRBD1. This CDR3 spans 16 amino acids. V lost 2 bases, J lost 5 bases, and 11 bases stayed unmatched. In germline, CDR1 is MNHEY, CDR2 SMNVEV (reference sequence). The CDR3 loop reads CASSLAPQGPLTEAFF. CDR3 DNA sequence: TGTGCCAGCAGTTTAGCCCCACAGGGGCCCTTGACTGAAGCTTTCTTT.

This clone is a singleton in its sample. This chain links TRBV6-6 with TRBJ1-1; 7 nucleotides align to TRBD1. Germline CDR1 MNHNY, CDR2 SVGAGI (reference sequence). The V gene end was trimmed by 0 bases and the J gene end by 11 bases; junction bases not matched to a gene: 9. The CDR3 totals 14 residues. The CDR3 here is CASSYSGRGIRAFF. CDR3 bases: TGTGCCAGCAGTTACTCCGGCAGGGGGATTCGGGCTTTCTTT.

This chain uses TRBV10-3 with TRBJ1-5; 10 nucleotides line up with TRBD1. Germline trimming cut 5 bases from V and 6 bases from J; bases unmatched to any gene: 4. Germline V gene lookup returns CDR1 ENHRY and CDR2 SYGVKD. This CDR3 region has 14 residues. CDR3 sequence reads: CAISRDRGGQPQHF. In DNA form, the CDR3 reads TGTGCCATCAGTAGGGACAGGGGAGGTCAGCCCCAGCATTTT.